This T cell receptor beta chain originates from a study of T cell responses to AZD1222 COVID-19 vaccine. Background on the study: Pooled in the analysis were second doses at about 4 or about 12 weeks.

Comments on this clone: The antigen is undetermined. This clone may be a read error of a much larger clone one base away.

Study-wide findings and caveats: Epitopes outside B.1.351 and B.1.1.7 mutated regions reportedly drew nearly half of spike TCRs. Across spike, vaccine-associated CD4 TCRs were found, dominant at 160-218 and 743-854. White British people made up most donors, females outnumbered males, and clonal diversity was possibly underestimated.

Germline CDR1 reads SNHLY; CDR2 reads FYNNEI. Trimming stripped 6 bases from V and 5 bases from J, with 2 bases between. CDR3 size: 11 residues. Sequencing used immunoSEQ multiplex PCR; TCRdb keeps in-frame clones, though not all of them. The sample holds around 83,000 clones; over 75% are singletons and the top ten take about 19%. The chain employs TRBV2 and TRBJ1-6; D call uncertain. The origin of this receptor is an adult in good health. The material was peripheral blood, obtained on day 0 of AZD1222 vaccination. CDR3 bases: TGTGCCAGCAGGAATAATTCACCCCTCCACTTT. Protein product: CASRNNSPLHF.